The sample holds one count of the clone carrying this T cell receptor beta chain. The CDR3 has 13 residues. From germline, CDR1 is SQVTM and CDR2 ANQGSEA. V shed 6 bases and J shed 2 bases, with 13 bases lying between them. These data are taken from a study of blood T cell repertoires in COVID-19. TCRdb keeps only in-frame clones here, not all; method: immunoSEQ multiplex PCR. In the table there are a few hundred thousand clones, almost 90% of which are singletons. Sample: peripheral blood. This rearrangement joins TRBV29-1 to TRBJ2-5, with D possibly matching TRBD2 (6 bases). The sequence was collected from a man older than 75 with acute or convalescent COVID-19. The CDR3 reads CSVPKEGQETQYF. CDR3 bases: TGCAGCGTCCCTAAGGAGGGACAAGAGACCCAGTACTTC.